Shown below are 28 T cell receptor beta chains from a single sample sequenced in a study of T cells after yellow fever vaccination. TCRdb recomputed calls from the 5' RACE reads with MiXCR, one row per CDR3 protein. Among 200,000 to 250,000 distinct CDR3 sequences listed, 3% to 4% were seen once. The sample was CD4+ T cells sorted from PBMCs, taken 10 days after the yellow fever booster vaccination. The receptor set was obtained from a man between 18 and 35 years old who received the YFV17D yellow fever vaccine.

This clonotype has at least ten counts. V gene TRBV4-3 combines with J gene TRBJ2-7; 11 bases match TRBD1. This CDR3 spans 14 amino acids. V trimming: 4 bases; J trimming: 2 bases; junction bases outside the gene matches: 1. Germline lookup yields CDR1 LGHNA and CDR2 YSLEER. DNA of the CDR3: TGCGCCAGCAGCCCGGGACAGGGGGCCTACGAGCAGTACTTC. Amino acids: CASSPGQGAYEQYF.

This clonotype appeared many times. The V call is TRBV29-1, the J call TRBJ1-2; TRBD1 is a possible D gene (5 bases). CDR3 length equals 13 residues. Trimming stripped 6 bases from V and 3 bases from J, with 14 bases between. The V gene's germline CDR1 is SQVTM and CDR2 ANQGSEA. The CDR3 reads CSVSPGRDYGYTF. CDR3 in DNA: TGCAGCGTCTCCCCCGGCAGGGACTATGGCTACACCTTC.

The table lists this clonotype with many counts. For the CDR3, the DNA is TGTGCCATCAGTGTACGGGACTTGAACACCGGGGAGCTGTTTTTT. This gives the protein CAISVRDLNTGELFF. The chain combines TRBV10-3 with TRBJ2-2; perhaps TRBD2 as D (6 bases). V was clipped by 4 bases and J by 1 base, with 10 bases between them. Germline values: CDR1 ENHRY, CDR2 SYGVKD. The CDR3 has 15 amino acids.

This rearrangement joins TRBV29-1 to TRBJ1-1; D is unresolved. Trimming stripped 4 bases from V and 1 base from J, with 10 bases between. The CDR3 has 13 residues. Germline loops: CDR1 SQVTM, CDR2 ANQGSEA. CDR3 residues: CSVVQQQNTEAFF. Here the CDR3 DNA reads TGCAGCGTTGTTCAACAGCAGAACACTGAAGCTTTCTTT.

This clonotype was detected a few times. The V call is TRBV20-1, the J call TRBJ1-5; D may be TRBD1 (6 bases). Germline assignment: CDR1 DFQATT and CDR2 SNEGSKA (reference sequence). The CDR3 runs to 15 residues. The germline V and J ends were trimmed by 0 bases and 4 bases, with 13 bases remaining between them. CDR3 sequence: CSAREGNRENQPQHF. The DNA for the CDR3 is TGCAGTGCTAGAGAGGGAAACAGGGAGAATCAGCCCCAGCATTTT.

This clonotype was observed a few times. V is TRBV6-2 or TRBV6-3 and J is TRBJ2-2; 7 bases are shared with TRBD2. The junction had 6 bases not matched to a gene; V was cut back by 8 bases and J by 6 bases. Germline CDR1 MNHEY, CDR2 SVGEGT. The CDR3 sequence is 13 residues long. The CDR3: CASFWGGSGELFF. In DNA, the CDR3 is TGTGCCAGCTTCTGGGGGGGGTCCGGGGAGCTGTTTTTT.

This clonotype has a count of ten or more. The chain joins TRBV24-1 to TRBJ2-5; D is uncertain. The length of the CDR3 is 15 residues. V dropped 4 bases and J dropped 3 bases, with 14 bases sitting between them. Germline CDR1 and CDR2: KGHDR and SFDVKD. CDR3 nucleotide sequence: TGTGCCACCAGTGACCCCGAAGAGATGAAAGAGACCCAGTACTTC. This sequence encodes CATSDPEEMKETQYF.

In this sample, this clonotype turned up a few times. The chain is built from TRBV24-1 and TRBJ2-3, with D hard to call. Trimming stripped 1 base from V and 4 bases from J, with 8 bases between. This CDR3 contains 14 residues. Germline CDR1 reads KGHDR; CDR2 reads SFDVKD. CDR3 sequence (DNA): TGTGCCACCAGTGATTTTAGTGCGCCAGATACGCAGTATTTT. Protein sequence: CATSDFSAPDTQYF.

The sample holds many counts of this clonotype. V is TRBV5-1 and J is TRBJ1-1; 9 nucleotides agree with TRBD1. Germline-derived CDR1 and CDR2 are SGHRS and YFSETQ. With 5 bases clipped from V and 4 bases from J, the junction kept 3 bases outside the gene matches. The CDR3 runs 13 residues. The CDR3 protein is CASRGQGLTEAFF. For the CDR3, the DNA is TGCGCCAGCAGGGGACAGGGTCTCACTGAAGCTTTCTTT.

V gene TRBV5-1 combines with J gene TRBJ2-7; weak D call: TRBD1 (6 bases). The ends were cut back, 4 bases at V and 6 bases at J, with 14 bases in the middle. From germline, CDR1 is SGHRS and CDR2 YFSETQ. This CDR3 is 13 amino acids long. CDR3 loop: CASSPGTPAEQYF. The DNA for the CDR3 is TGCGCCAGCAGCCCCGGGACACCAGCCGAGCAGTACTTC.

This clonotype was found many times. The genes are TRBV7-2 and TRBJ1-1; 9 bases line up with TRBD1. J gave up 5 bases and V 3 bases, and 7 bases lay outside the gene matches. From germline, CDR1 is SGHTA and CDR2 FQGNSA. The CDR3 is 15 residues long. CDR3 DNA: TGTGCCAGCAGCTTCGATGGACAGGGGCGGACTGAAGCTTTCTTT. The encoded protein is CASSFDGQGRTEAFF. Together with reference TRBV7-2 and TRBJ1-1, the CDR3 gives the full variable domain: GAGVSQSPSNKVTEKGKDVELRCDPISGHTALYWYRQSLGQGLEFLIYFQGNSAPDKSGLPSDRFSAERTGGSVSTLTIQRTQQEDSAVYLCASSFDGQGRTEAFFGQGTRLTVV.

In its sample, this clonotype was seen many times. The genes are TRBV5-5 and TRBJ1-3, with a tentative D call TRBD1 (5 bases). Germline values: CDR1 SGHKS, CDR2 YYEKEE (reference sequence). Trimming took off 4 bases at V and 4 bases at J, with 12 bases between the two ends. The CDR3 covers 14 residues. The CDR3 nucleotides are TGTGCCAGCAGCGCGCAGGGATCGGGAAACACCATATATTTT. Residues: CASSAQGSGNTIYF.

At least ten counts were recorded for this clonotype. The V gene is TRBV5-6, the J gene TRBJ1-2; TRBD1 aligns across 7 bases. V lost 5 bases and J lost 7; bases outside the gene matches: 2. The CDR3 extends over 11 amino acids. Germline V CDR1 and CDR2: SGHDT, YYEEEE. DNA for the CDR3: TGTGCCAGCAGGTCAGGGGGTGGCTACACCTTC. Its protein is CASRSGGGYTF.

Here the CDR3 DNA reads TGTGCCAGCAGCCAAGTCCTTAGCAATCAGCCCCAGCATTTT. Amino acids: CASSQVLSNQPQHF. The rearrangement joins TRBV3-1 to TRBJ1-5, with unresolved D. V was cut by 1 base and J by 0 bases, with 4 bases left in between. The CDR3 spans 14 residues. Germline V lookup: CDR1 LGHDT, CDR2 YNNKEL (reference sequence).

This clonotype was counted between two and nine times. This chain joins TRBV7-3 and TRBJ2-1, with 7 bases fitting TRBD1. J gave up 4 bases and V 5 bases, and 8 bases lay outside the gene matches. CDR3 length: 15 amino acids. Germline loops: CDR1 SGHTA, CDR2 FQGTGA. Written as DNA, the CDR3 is TGTGCCAGCAGCCGGAACCGGGACAGTTACAATGAGCAGTTCTTC. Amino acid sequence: CASSRNRDSYNEQFF.

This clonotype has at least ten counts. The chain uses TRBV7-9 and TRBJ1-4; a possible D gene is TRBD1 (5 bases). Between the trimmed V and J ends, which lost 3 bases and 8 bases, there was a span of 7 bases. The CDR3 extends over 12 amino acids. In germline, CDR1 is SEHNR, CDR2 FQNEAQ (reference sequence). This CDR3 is CASSFHREKLFF. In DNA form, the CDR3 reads TGTGCCAGCAGCTTTCACAGGGAAAAACTGTTTTTT.

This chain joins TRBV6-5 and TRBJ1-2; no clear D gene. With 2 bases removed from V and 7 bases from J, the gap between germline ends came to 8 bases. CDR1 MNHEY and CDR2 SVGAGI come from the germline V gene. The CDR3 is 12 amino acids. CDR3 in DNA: TGTGCCAGCAGTTACCGTTTGGGTGGCTACACCTTC. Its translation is CASSYRLGGYTF.

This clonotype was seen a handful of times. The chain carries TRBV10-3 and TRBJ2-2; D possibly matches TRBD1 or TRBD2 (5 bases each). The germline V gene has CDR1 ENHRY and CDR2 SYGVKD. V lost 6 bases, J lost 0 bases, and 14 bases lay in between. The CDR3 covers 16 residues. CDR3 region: CAIRGTETSNTGELFF. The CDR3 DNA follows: TGTGCCATCAGGGGGACGGAGACTTCGAACACCGGGGAGCTGTTTTTT.

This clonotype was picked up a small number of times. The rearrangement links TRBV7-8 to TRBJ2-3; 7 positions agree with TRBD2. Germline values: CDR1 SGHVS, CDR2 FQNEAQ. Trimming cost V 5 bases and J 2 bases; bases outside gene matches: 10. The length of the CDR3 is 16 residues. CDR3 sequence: CASSHRRDYVTDTQYF. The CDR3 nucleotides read TGTGCCAGCAGCCACCGCAGGGACTATGTCACAGATACGCAGTATTTT.

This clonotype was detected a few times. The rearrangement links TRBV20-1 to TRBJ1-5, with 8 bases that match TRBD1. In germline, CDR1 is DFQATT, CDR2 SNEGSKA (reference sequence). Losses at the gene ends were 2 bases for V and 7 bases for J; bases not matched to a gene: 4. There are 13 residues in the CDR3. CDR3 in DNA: TGCAGTGCTAGATCGACAGGGGCACAGCCCCAGCATTTT. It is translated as CSARSTGAQPQHF.

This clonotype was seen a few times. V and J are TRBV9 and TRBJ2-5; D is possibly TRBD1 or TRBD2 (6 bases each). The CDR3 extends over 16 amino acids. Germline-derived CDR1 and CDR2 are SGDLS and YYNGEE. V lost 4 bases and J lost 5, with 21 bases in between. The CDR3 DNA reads TGTGCCAGCAGCCCGGCCCCCATGGGGGGCGTCGAGACCCAGTACTTC. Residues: CASSPAPMGGVETQYF.

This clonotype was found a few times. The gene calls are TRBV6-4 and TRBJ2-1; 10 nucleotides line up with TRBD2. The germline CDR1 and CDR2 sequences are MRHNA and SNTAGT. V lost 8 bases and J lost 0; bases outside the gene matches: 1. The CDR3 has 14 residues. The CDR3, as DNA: TGTGCCAGCGCTAGCGGGGGCTCCTACAATGAGCAGTTCTTC. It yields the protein CASASGGSYNEQFF.

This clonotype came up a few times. Written as DNA, the CDR3 is TGCAGTGCTAGATTACGGGGCGGTGGCACAGATACGCAGTATTTT. Protein product: CSARLRGGGTDTQYF. The chain combines TRBV20-1 with TRBJ2-3; D may match TRBD1 or TRBD2 (5 bases each). Looked up from germline, CDR1 is DFQATT and CDR2 is SNEGSKA (reference sequence). V was trimmed by 2 bases and J by 1 base, leaving 13 bases between them. This CDR3 has 15 residues.

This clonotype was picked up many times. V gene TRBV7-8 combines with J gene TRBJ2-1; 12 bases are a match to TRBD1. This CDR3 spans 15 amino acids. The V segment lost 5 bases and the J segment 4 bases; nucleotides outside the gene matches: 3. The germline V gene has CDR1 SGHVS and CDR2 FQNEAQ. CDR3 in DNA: TGTGCCAGCAGCAGGGACAGGGGGCAGTACAATGAGCAGTTCTTC. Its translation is CASSRDRGQYNEQFF.

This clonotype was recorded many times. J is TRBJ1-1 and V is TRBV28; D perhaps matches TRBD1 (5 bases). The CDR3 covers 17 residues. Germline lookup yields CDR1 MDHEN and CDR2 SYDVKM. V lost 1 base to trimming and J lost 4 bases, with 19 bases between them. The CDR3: CASSLSGLVGRGTEAFF. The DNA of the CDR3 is TGTGCCAGCAGTTTATCGGGGTTGGTGGGAAGGGGCACTGAAGCTTTCTTT.

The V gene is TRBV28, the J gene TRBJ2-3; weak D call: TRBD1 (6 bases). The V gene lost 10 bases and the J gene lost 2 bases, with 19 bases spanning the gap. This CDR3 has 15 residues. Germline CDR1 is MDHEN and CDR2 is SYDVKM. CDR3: CATTPSSGATDTQYF. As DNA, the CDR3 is TGTGCCACCACACCTTCGTCAGGGGCCACAGATACGCAGTATTTT.

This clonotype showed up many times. As DNA, the CDR3 is TGTGCCAGCAGCCGAGCCCTAGGGGGGGCCTACGAGCAGTACTTC. It encodes CASSRALGGAYEQYF. V usage is TRBV6-5 and J usage is TRBJ2-7; D might be TRBD2 (7 bases). The germline V gene encodes CDR1 MNHEY and CDR2 SVGAGI. The CDR3 covers 15 residues. Trimming took off 6 bases at V and 2 bases at J, with 17 bases between the two ends.

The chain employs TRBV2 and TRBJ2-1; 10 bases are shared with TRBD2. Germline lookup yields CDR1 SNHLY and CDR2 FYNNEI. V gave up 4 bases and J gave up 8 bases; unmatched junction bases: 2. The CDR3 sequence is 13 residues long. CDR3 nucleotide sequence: TGTGCCAGCAGTGGGCTAGCGGGGGATGAGCAGTTCTTC. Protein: CASSGLAGDEQFF.